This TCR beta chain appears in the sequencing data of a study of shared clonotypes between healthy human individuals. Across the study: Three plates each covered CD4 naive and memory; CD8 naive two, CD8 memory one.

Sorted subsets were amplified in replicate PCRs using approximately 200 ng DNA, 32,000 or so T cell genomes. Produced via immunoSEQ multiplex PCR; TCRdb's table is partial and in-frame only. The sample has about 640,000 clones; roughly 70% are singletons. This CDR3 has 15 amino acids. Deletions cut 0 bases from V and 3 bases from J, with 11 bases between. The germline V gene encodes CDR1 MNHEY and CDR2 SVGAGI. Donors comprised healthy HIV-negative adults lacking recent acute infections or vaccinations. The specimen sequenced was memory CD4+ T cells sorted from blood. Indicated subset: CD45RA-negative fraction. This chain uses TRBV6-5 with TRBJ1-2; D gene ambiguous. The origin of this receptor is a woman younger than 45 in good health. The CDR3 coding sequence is TGTGCCAGCAGTTACTCCCTCCGGTCCCACTATGGCTACACCTTC. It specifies CASSYSLRSHYGYTF.